What follows describes a single T cell receptor (beta chain). This clone was counted between two and nine times. Its antigen target is currently unknown. No base quality information exists; no much larger clone differs at one position. These data come from a study of cytomegalovirus exposure and HLA in healthy donors (TCRdb year 2017). Background on the whole study: According to an earlier analysis of 587 of the donors, about 170 million T cells yielded some 110 million unique TCR beta sequences and 276 Gb of sequence data. An early release covering some 640 HLA-typed donors comprised approximately 300 gigabases of sequencing data and tens of millions of unique TCR sequences. The genetic ancestry cluster associated with self-reported Caucasian donors included around four fifths of the approximately 430 genotyped donors. The study aimed to test whether cataloging public T cell receptors could reveal signatures of past pathogen exposure. Using immunosequencing, the study profiled T cell repertoires from about 650 subjects and related those repertoires to cytomegalovirus serostatus. A separate validation cohort of roughly 130 different subjects was used in addition to the 666-subject first cohort. To predict cytomegalovirus infection status, the study combined high-throughput TCR immunosequencing, statistical association of individual TCRs with disease status, and machine learning. A later analysis re-examined previously published TCR beta repertoires from more than 650 donors and added high-resolution HLA genotyping to investigate patterns of TCR occurrence. In the later analysis, no new phenotypic data were used to find candidate immune exposures; instead, reliance was placed on TCR beta sequences and their occurrence across donors. An earlier analysis of 500 to 750 of the donors applied high-throughput TCR beta sequencing to assess whether each TCR beta V gene segment acted as functional or pseudogenic. Donor age, sex, ethnicity and CMV serostatus were compiled alongside the repertoire data. Genome-wide SNP genotypes for about 55% of the roughly 670 donors were used in a later genetic analysis, which treated that subset as a discovery cohort. Every discovery cohort repertoire had been produced on one sequencing platform. Class I and class II HLA loci were covered by the typing at four-digit resolution. Typing coverage differed by locus: A, B, C, DRB1 and DQB1 were typed in about 620-630 donors, DQA1 in approximately 520, DPA1 in approximately 600, and DPB1 in 472. Because of strong linkage in the cohort, a handful of DR-DQ haplotypes were treated as single units for association and clustering. Among approximately 370 genotyped donors of the cohort, an average of around 250,000 unique TCR beta nucleotide sequences was sequenced per donor, of which about 18% were non-productive. General study outcomes and caveats: Assigning TCR associations to individual alleles was difficult when HLA alleles, especially DR and DQ, strongly co-occurred. A further reported finding was that TCR beta sequences accurately predicted the HLA-A and HLA-B alleles for most subjects in the first cohort. In a later analysis, several top co-occurrence clusters were reported to appear linked to parvovirus B19, influenza, CMV and Epstein-Barr virus. For the cohort, immune exposure information was limited to CMV serostatus. An earlier analysis of around 540 of the donors showed that most TCR beta V segments appeared in productive rearrangements either about 87% or about 30% of the time, which broadly matched IMGT annotations. In vitro tests confirmed that a few of the cytomegalovirus-associated TCR beta chains recognize cytomegalovirus antigens. Approximately 16 rarely observed V segments, including chromosome 9 orphons, were excluded from the earlier analysis of several hundred of the donors because counts were too low. The classifier was reported to diagnose cytomegalovirus status with high specificity and sensitivity in both the original and validation cohorts. Most TCR sequences were observed very rarely across donors, whereas some public TCRs were present in many individuals. Compared with equally common non-associated chains, HLA-associated TCR beta chains in a later analysis were more clonally expanded and had lower generation probabilities. Specific HLA alleles were associated with some 15,000 TCR beta sequences at a false discovery rate of 0.05 in a later analysis. A cluster of highly shared sequence variants was judged likely to be a technical artifact of the sequencing pipeline. Some IMGT-functional V segments, including TRBV6-2 and TRBV6-3, could not be distinguished by the 87-base-pair reads and were therefore excluded. A later analysis found that most CMV-associated TCR beta chains appeared HLA-restricted, with HLA associations seemingly driven largely by CMV exposure. A later genetic analysis associated a missense DCLRE1C variant with V-gene and J-gene trimming of TCR beta chains, and an independent cohort replicated the association. A total of fewer than 200 TCR beta chains were listed by the study as associated with cytomegalovirus. In this cohort, only TCR beta chains were sequenced, and detectable features were limited by the absence of alpha or paired-chain data. Linkage disequilibrium might explain the correlated functional status among segregating V segments, but an unknown experimental factor could not be ruled out. The authors suggested that the approach could potentially be generalized to other disease states and immunological phenotypes. Presence/absence analyses assumed roughly uniform sequencing depth across donors, an assumption that may not hold. Because HLA typing was unavailable for some donors at each locus, only the typed subset was used in association tests. In a later analysis, the rate of TCR association differed among HLA loci, with DRB1 alleles having the most associated TCRs and HLA-C alleles having the fewest. Compared with the roughly 720-donor mean, donors in an Asian-associated ancestry cluster had fewer N-insertions in productive TCRs, according to a later genetic analysis.

The cohort consisted of 650 to 700 healthy bone marrow donors. All cohort members were sampled while nominally healthy, although unrecorded immune exposures were likely present. The donor tested CMV seronegative, placing the donor among the 350 to 400 seronegative members of the cohort. A peripheral blood sample was collected from each donor, and TCR beta sequencing was performed on peripheral blood mononuclear cells. Genomic DNA was extracted from the blood cell samples with the Qiagen DNeasy Blood Extraction Kit. Germline trimming amounts to 4 bases on V and 7 bases on J, with 5 as the count of junction bases outside the gene matches. Including the terminal cysteine and phenylalanine, the CDR3 comprises 13 residues. CDR3 DNA is the only sequence kept; it has 39 bases, read in frame from the first base. The CDR1 and CDR2 encoded by the germline V gene are SGHRS and YFSETQ. Library method: the immunoSEQ multiplex PCR assay. The multiplex PCR relied on a mix of 60 forward primers for TCR Vbeta segments and 13 reverse primers for TCR Jbeta segments. Amplification of the CDR3 region of rearranged TCR beta genes was performed with a multiplex PCR assay on genomic DNA. The Illumina HiSeq System was used to sequence the amplified TCR beta libraries as 87-base-pair reads. The study's own analysis went as follows. A later analysis counted tens of millions of unique TCR beta chains across the 700 or so repertoires, and about 10 million of these chains were shared by at least two donors. A nearest-neighbor algorithm error-corrected the raw reads and collapsed the reads into unique sequences, merging closely related sequences to remove PCR and sequencing errors. V, D and J gene segments were assigned by aligning CDR3 sequences to IMGT reference sequences. For a sequence to be retained, a match of at least six nucleotides was required to both a V gene segment and a J gene segment. Rearrangements were classified as productive when the CDR3 lacked stop codons and remained in frame with V and J, and all other rearrangements were classified as non-productive. CDR3 was defined according to IMGT convention as the region running from the second conserved V-encoded cysteine to the conserved J-encoded phenylalanine. The earlier analysis of a few hundred of the donors excluded sequences that lacked an unambiguous match to a single V gene segment. In an earlier analysis of a few hundred of the donors, a V segment was called functional when productive rearrangements were above 56.7%, and segregating when the standard deviation between donors exceeded 5%. A statistical classification framework was built to diagnose cytomegalovirus status from the catalog of TCR beta chain sequences. In a later analysis, V and J genes were assigned by comparing TCR nucleotide sequences against IMGT/GENE-DB human TR gene sequences. The TCRdist pipeline was used in a later analysis to assign CDR3 sequences and most-parsimonious VDJ recombination scenarios. In a later analysis, every TCR beta chain was defined by the combination of its CDR3 amino acid sequence and its V-gene family, and reads without a unique V-gene family were dropped. In a later analysis, several hundred highly shared, low-generation-probability nucleotide sequences were removed to address suspected cross-contamination and a sequencing artifact. In a later analysis, a clonal expansion index was calculated for each public chain from normalized within-repertoire ranks of inferred template counts. Generation probabilities in a later analysis came from a VDJ recombination model fitted to out-of-frame rearrangements, and those results were checked against IGoR. In a later analysis, hypergeometric tests were used to score TCR-TCR, TCR-HLA and TCR-CMV co-occurrence, with a repertoire-size bias correction applied to TCR pairs. False discovery rates were estimated in a later analysis by permuting HLA or CMV assignments 20 times. In a later analysis, co-occurring TCRs were grouped with DBSCAN, and TCRdist sequence similarity was added when clustering was performed within HLA-allele-positive subsets. Co-occurrence clustering excluded repertoires with fewer than 30,000 or more than 120,000 public chains, plus five with anomalous nucleotide sharing. As stored in TCRdb, this immuneACCESS dataset retains in-frame rearrangements with V and J assigned. A fraction of the clones does not appear; measured against another copy, unresolved V genes explain less than half of the discrepancy, and the remainder lacks a known reason. The DNA gave D and trimming, while V, J and clone size come from that table. The sample includes 110,000 to 150,000 clones, with more than 9.5% observed a single time. The ten largest clones add up to approximately 1.7% of the sample.

The specimen sequenced was PBMCs. The rearrangement combines TRBV5-1 with TRBJ1-5, and 7 junctional nucleotides match TRBD1. The TCR was taken from a man in his fifties in good health and CMV-seronegative. The CDR3 has the sequence CASSVQGGQPQHF. The DNA sequence is as follows: TGCGCCAGCAGCGTTCAGGGGGGCCAGCCCCAGCATTTT.